This TCR beta chain was obtained from a study of T cells in localized non-small cell lung cancer. The CDR3 length is 13 residues. V was trimmed by 0 bases and J by 3 bases, leaving 5 bases between them. Germline V gene sequence: CDR1 MGHRA, CDR2 YSYEKL. Sequencing was performed with immunoSEQ multiplex PCR; in TCRdb, only in-frame clones are kept and a portion is missing. The repertoire has 45,000 or so clones, approximately 80% of them found once; the top ten carry under 20%. The origin of this receptor is a man aged 40 to 69 with stage III lung adenocarcinoma. The genes are TRBV4-1 and TRBJ1-1; D call uncertain. The sample was peripheral blood mononuclear cells, taken before any cancer treatment. The CDR3 protein is CASSQDQDTEAFF. In nucleotides, the CDR3 is TGCGCCAGCAGCCAAGATCAAGACACTGAAGCTTTCTTT.